The 13 T cell receptor beta chains below all came from one sample that was sequenced in a study of cytomegalovirus exposure and HLA in healthy donors. Primers for the PCR totalled 60 Vbeta and 13 Jbeta. Method: immunoSEQ multiplex PCR; TCRdb's copy keeps in-frame clones and lacks some. This repertoire shows 120,000 or so clones, about 80% found once; its top ten account for 7.5% to 9.5%. The sequenced sample consisted of PBMCs. The receptors were gathered from a man between 25 and 39 years old in good health and CMV-seropositive.

The V call is TRBV30, the J call TRBJ2-7, with D perhaps TRBD1 (5 bases). Germline V CDR1 and CDR2: GTSNPN, SVGIG (reference sequence). V lost 3 bases, J lost 4 bases, and 16 bases lay in between. The CDR3 spans 14 residues. The CDR3 nucleotides are TGTGCCTGGAGGTTTAGAACAGGAGTTTACGAGCAGTACTTC. Translated: CAWRFRTGVYEQYF.

The chain recombines TRBV12-5 with TRBJ2-1, with 7 nucleotides matching TRBD1. Germline CDR1 reads LGHNT; CDR2 reads FRNRAP. The CDR3 loop spans 14 amino acids. V was clipped by 6 bases and J by 3 bases; unmatched bases: 5. The CDR3 loop is CASGPGGHYNEQFF. The DNA of the CDR3 is TGTGCTAGTGGGCCAGGGGGTCACTACAATGAGCAGTTCTTC.

The rearrangement links TRBV5-1 to TRBJ2-7, with TRBD2 matching 13 bases. J lost 2 bases, V lost 4 bases, and 6 bases had no gene match. This CDR3 has 16 residues. Germline lookup yields CDR1 SGHRS and CDR2 YFSETQ. CDR3 in DNA: TGCGCCAGCAGCAAGACTAGCGGGGGGCTAGCCTACGAGCAGTACTTC. Translation gives CASSKTSGGLAYEQYF. The whole variable domain, remainder taken from reference TRBV5-1 and TRBJ2-7, is KAGVTQTPRYLIKTRGQQVTLSCSPISGHRSVSWYQQTPGQGLQFLFEYFSETQRNKGNFPGRFSGRQFSNSRSEMNVSTLELGDSALYLCASSKTSGGLAYEQYFGPGTRLTVT.

The chain employs TRBV15 and TRBJ2-7; 7 positions agree with TRBD1. The V gene's germline CDR1 is LNHNV and CDR2 YYDKDF (reference sequence). Trimming took 4 bases from V and 3 from J; bases not matched to a gene: 6. The CDR3 sequence is 14 residues long. CDR3 sequence reads: CATSKRGRNYEQYF. The CDR3 coding sequence is TGTGCCACCAGCAAAAGGGGGCGAAACTACGAGCAGTACTTC.

A remark on this clone: Other DNA sequences from this sample encode an identical CDR3 as well. This rearrangement joins TRBV9 to TRBJ2-1, with D possibly matching TRBD2 (6 bases). The CDR3 runs 14 residues. The V and J ends lost 0 bases and 7 bases respectively, with 11 bases between them. From germline, CDR1 is SGDLS and CDR2 YYNGEE. CDR3 in amino acids: CASSVAAGSNEQFF. In DNA, the CDR3 is TGTGCCAGCAGCGTAGCTGCGGGGTCTAATGAGCAGTTCTTC.

This clone appeared a few times. The J gene is TRBJ2-7, the V gene TRBV6-1, with 10 bases fitting TRBD1. V lost 6 bases to trimming and J lost 3 bases; unmatched junction nucleotides: 8. This CDR3 is 15 amino acids long. Germline values: CDR1 MNHNS, CDR2 SASEGT. For the CDR3, the DNA is TGTGCCAGCAGACCGGGACAGGGGAGGGGCTACGAGCAGTACTTC. It translates to CASRPGQGRGYEQYF.

This chain links TRBV5-6 with TRBJ1-1; the D is unclear. The CDR3 is 13 amino acids. Between the trimmed V and J ends, which lost 5 bases and 6 bases, there was a span of 14 bases. From germline, CDR1 is SGHDT and CDR2 YYEEEE. This CDR3 reads CASSPGTRAEAFF. The CDR3 DNA reads TGTGCCAGCAGTCCTGGTACTAGGGCTGAAGCTTTCTTT.

This chain uses TRBV6-5 with TRBJ1-3; D perhaps matches TRBD1 (5 bases). The CDR3 is 14 amino acids. Trimming took 8 bases from V and 0 from J, leaving 11 bases between them. CDR1 and CDR2 (germline): MNHEY, SVGAGI. Here the CDR3 reads CASLPTASGNTIYF. The CDR3 DNA reads as TGTGCCAGCTTACCGACAGCCTCTGGAAACACCATATATTTT.

This chain uses TRBV29-1 with TRBJ1-5; D possibly corresponds to TRBD1 (6 bases). V lost 6 bases, J lost 5 bases, and 11 bases lay in between. The length of the CDR3 is 12 residues. Looked up from germline, CDR1 is SQVTM and CDR2 is ANQGSEA. CDR3 loop: CSVSNRDQPQHF. The CDR3 DNA reads TGCAGCGTGTCAAACAGGGATCAGCCCCAGCATTTT.

The genes are TRBV10-1 and TRBJ1-1, with D hard to call. Germline CDR1 is WNHNN and CDR2 is SYGVQD (reference sequence). V gave up 5 bases and J gave up 0 bases, with 10 bases separating them. This CDR3 is 14 amino acids long. The CDR3 loop is CASSKTGMNTEAFF. In nucleotides, the CDR3 is TGCGCCAGCAGTAAAACCGGTATGAACACTGAAGCTTTCTTT.

This rearrangement joins TRBV7-3 to TRBJ1-4, with TRBD1 as a possible D gene (5 bases). This CDR3 region has 15 residues. The germline V gene has CDR1 SGHTA and CDR2 FQGTGA. Trimming stripped 5 bases from V and 6 bases from J, with 16 bases between. CDR3 residues: CASSPGGTGDEKLFF. Written as DNA, the CDR3 is TGTGCCAGCAGCCCCGGTGGGACGGGGGATGAAAAACTGTTTTTT.

The chain uses TRBV6-5 and TRBJ2-1; D might be TRBD1 (6 bases). CDR3 length equals 14 residues. Germline-derived CDR1 and CDR2 are MNHEY and SVGAGI. V shed 6 bases and J shed 6 bases, with 15 bases lying between them. The CDR3 bases are TGTGCCAGCAGCACAGGACAGTTTGGCAATGAGCAGTTCTTC. It translates to CASSTGQFGNEQFF.

The gene calls are TRBV6-4 and TRBJ2-3; D is unclear. CDR1 and CDR2 from the germline V gene are MRHNA and SNTAGT. V was clipped by 3 bases and J by 8 bases, with 9 bases between them. This CDR3 is 12 amino acids long. CDR3 in amino acids: CASSEPPGTQYF. CDR3 DNA sequence: TGTGCCAGCAGTGAGCCCCCGGGTACGCAGTATTTT.